One T cell receptor (beta chain) is described in this entry. Its specificity is not known. These donors were members of the roughly 120-subject validation cohort, a group separate from the approximately 700-subject first cohort. These data belong to a study of cytomegalovirus exposure and HLA in healthy donors. Study-wide points: Cytomegalovirus status was reportedly diagnosed by the classifier with high sensitivity and specificity.

The method was immunoSEQ multiplex PCR; TCRdb's version includes in-frame clones alone and lacks a portion of them. The sample has 60,000 to 75,000 clones; roughly 94% are singletons. The CDR3 extends over 17 amino acids. V was clipped by 7 bases and J by 0 bases, with 16 bases between them. Germline values: CDR1 KGHSY, CDR2 FQNENV. The chain joins TRBV16 to TRBJ2-6; no reliable D call. The sequencing sample was made of PBMCs. This receptor was obtained from a woman between 18 and 30 years old in good health and CMV-seropositive. CDR3 loop: CASTSILSSSGANVLTF. CDR3 DNA: TGTGCCAGCACCTCAATTTTGAGTAGCTCTGGGGCCAACGTCCTGACTTTC.